Presented here are 21 T cell receptor beta chains from one specimen sequenced in a study of blood T cells in healthy people across ages. With a J-beta primer mix and a sample-barcoded 5' primer, a second PCR ran about 7 to 12 cycles. TCRdb processed the 5' RACE reads anew with MiXCR; each CDR3 protein has one entry. This table holds about 1.8 million distinct CDR3 sequences, about 49% found once. The sample was blood. All receptors derive from a woman between 40 and 55 years old in good health.

The chain has TRBV6-2 or TRBV6-3 and TRBJ2-2; the D call may be TRBD1 or TRBD2 (6 bases each). This CDR3 region has 16 residues. Germline CDR1 and CDR2: MNHEY and SVGEGT. The V end lost 2 bases, the J end lost 5 bases, and 15 bases lay between the germline ends. CDR3 nucleotide sequence: TGTGCCAGCAGTTACACGGAGGGGGTTGGGACCGGGGAGCTGTTTTTT. This translates into CASSYTEGVGTGELFF.

A few counts support this clonotype. This chain joins TRBV15 and TRBJ2-3; TRBD2 might be the D (6 bases). Germline CDR1 and CDR2: LNHNV and YYDKDF (reference sequence). The CDR3 totals 12 residues. Trimming cost V 8 bases and J 2 bases, with 8 bases left between them. CDR3 in amino acids: CATGRDTDTQYF. The CDR3 region has the DNA TGTGCCACCGGGCGGGACACAGATACGCAGTATTTT.

V gene TRBV11-2 combines with J gene TRBJ2-3; 11 bases match TRBD2. The CDR3 extends over 16 amino acids. The germline V gene has CDR1 SGHAT and CDR2 FQNNGV. The trim removed 5 bases at V and 5 bases at J, leaving 9 bases unmatched. This CDR3 reads CASSPRLAGMGDTQYF. The CDR3 region has the DNA TGTGCCAGCAGCCCGAGACTAGCGGGGATGGGAGATACGCAGTATTTT.

The chain carries TRBV20-1 and TRBJ2-5, with a possible D match to TRBD2 (5 bases). The J call is uncertain, as TRBJ2-7 better fits the DNA end. CDR1 is DFQATT, CDR2 SNEGSKA, per germline (reference sequence). This CDR3 has 15 residues. The CDR3 loop is CSARDLKEGLYEQYF. DNA of the CDR3: TGCAGTGCTAGAGATCTTAAAGAGGGTTTATACGAGCAGTACTTC.

This clonotype was counted between two and nine times. V gene TRBV7-2 combines with J gene TRBJ2-3; D could derive from TRBD1 or TRBD2 (5 bases each). Germline assignment: CDR1 SGHTA and CDR2 FQGNSA. This CDR3 contains 15 residues. V lost 2 bases and J 6 bases, leaving 15 bases between the germline ends. The DNA of the CDR3 is TGTGCCAGCAGCTTACGTCCAGGGTGGGGGGATACGCAGTATTTT. Its translation: CASSLRPGWGDTQYF.

This chain uses TRBV7-9 with TRBJ2-5; TRBD1 agrees at 7 bases. CDR1 is SEHNR and CDR2 is FQNEAQ in the germline V gene (reference sequence). V lost 5 bases to trimming and J lost 3 bases; unmatched junction nucleotides: 6. The CDR3 has 14 amino acids. The CDR3, as DNA: TGTGCCAGCAGCCCGGCCGGGACAGAAGAGACCCAGTACTTC. It specifies CASSPAGTEETQYF.

The chain has TRBV28 and TRBJ2-5; D call uncertain. V lost 8 bases, J lost 8 bases, and 15 bases lay in between. The CDR3 totals 12 residues. Germline CDR1 and CDR2: MDHEN and SYDVKM. The CDR3 is CASRAGRETQYF. The CDR3 DNA reads TGTGCCAGCCGCGCAGGAAGAGAAACCCAGTACTTC.

The rearrangement uses TRBV13 and TRBJ1-4; D remains unclear. This CDR3 comprises 13 residues. The V gene lost 5 bases and the J gene lost 7 bases, with 11 bases spanning the gap. Germline assignment: CDR1 PRHDT and CDR2 FYEKMQ (reference sequence). CDR3 in amino acids: CASSPPGAEKLFF. CDR3 nucleotide sequence: TGTGCCAGCAGCCCCCCGGGCGCTGAAAAACTGTTTTTT.

This clonotype was found a few times. The chain links TRBV20-1 to TRBJ2-7, with 12 bases fitting TRBD1. V dropped 5 bases and J dropped 2; count of bases not matched to a gene: 4. The V gene's germline CDR1 is DFQATT and CDR2 SNEGSKA (reference sequence). The CDR3 extends over 14 amino acids. CDR3 in DNA: TGCAGTGCTGGAGGGACAGGGGGCCCCTACGAGCAGTACTTC. As protein: CSAGGTGGPYEQYF.

This clonotype was seen a handful of times. The chain links TRBV29-1 to TRBJ2-5; 12 bases are shared with TRBD2. V shed 3 bases, J shed 4 bases, and the junction held 3 bases outside the gene matches. CDR1 is SQVTM, CDR2 ANQGSEA, per germline. This CDR3 contains 14 residues. This CDR3 reads CSVESTSGGETQYF. CDR3 DNA sequence: TGCAGCGTTGAGTCGACTAGCGGGGGAGAGACCCAGTACTTC.

At least ten counts were recorded for this clonotype. At one boundary the junction diverges from the germline segment, which might be a read error. The chain joins TRBV7-9 to TRBJ2-3, with unresolved D. This CDR3 is 14 amino acids long. Germline CDR1 SEHNR, CDR2 FQNEAQ (reference sequence). The DNA of the CDR3 is TGCGCCAGCAGCTTACCGACTAGCACAGATACGCAGTATTTT. It translates to CASSLPTSTDTQYF.

This sequence joins TRBV5-1 and TRBJ2-1; D unclear. The V gene's germline CDR1 is SGHRS and CDR2 YFSETQ. This CDR3 region has 15 residues. V was pared by 0 bases and J by 2 bases, with 9 bases between. CDR3 coding DNA: TGCGCCAGCAGCTTGGTAGGGTTCCCCTACAATGAGCAGTTCTTC. Translation gives CASSLVGFPYNEQFF.

J is TRBJ1-2 and V is TRBV3-1; D is unresolved. This CDR3 has 12 amino acids. Trimming shortened V by 0 bases and J by 11 bases, and 10 bases separated the two germline ends. Germline V CDR1 and CDR2: LGHDT, YNNKEL (reference sequence). CDR3: CASSQDVSAYTF. The CDR3 region has the DNA TGTGCCAGCAGCCAAGATGTCTCGGCATACACCTTC.

This chain links TRBV6-1 with TRBJ2-1, with 7 bases that match TRBD1. V dropped 1 base and J dropped 2; count of bases not matched to a gene: 2. Germline V gene data show CDR1 as MNHNS and CDR2 as SASEGT. The CDR3 consists of 15 residues. The CDR3 reads CASSEGDSPYNEQFF. The DNA of the CDR3 is TGTGCCAGCAGTGAAGGGGACAGCCCCTACAATGAGCAGTTCTTC.

This clonotype has a count of ten or more. The chain combines TRBV20-1 with TRBJ2-7, with no clear D. V was cut by 6 bases and J by 5 bases, with 14 bases left in between. Looked up from germline, CDR1 is DFQATT and CDR2 is SNEGSKA (reference sequence). The CDR3 is 12 residues long. CDR3 DNA: TGCAGTGCGCAAAAATCTTCCCACGAGCAGTACTTC. Translated: CSAQKSSHEQYF.

The chain employs TRBV7-2 and TRBJ2-3; tentative D call: TRBD2 (6 bases). The V and J ends lost 2 bases and 1 base respectively, with 13 bases between them. Germline values: CDR1 SGHTA, CDR2 FQGNSA. This CDR3 is built from 16 residues. The CDR3 is CASSLSGLGGTDTQYF. The CDR3 coding sequence is TGTGCCAGCAGCTTAAGCGGGCTTGGGGGCACAGATACGCAGTATTTT.

The gene calls are TRBV11-2 and TRBJ2-1, with D perhaps matching TRBD2 (5 bases). The germline gives CDR1 SGHAT, CDR2 FQNNGV. Trimming cost V 6 bases and J 4 bases, with 10 bases left between them. The CDR3 runs 13 residues. This CDR3 is CASRLALYNEQFF. The DNA of the CDR3 is TGTGCCAGCAGGCTAGCCCTTTACAATGAGCAGTTCTTC.

This chain links TRBV6-2 or TRBV6-3 with TRBJ2-1; 8 positions match TRBD2. The length of the CDR3 is 16 residues. Unmatched junction bases numbered 7, after V lost 4 bases and J lost 2 bases. In germline, CDR1 is MNHEY, CDR2 SVGEGT. The CDR3 is CASSSKAGATYNEQFF. The DNA for the CDR3 is TGTGCCAGCAGTTCAAAAGCGGGGGCCACCTACAATGAGCAGTTCTTC.

This CDR3 is CASRSRVGFSTDTQYF. CDR3 DNA: TGTGCCAGCAGATCCCGAGTGGGTTTTAGCACAGATACGCAGTATTTT. The gene calls are TRBV7-2 and TRBJ2-3; D gene unclear. Trimming shortened V by 6 bases and J by 0 bases, and 16 bases separated the two germline ends. Germline V gene data show CDR1 as SGHTA and CDR2 as FQGNSA. This CDR3 comprises 16 residues.

The gene calls are TRBV28 and TRBJ2-3; tentative D call: TRBD1 (6 bases). Germline values: CDR1 MDHEN, CDR2 SYDVKM. V was trimmed by 5 bases and J by 4 bases, leaving 16 bases between them. The CDR3 contains 15 residues. The CDR3 here is CASSPPGEGADTQYF. The CDR3, as DNA: TGTGCCAGCAGTCCCCCCGGCGAGGGGGCAGATACGCAGTATTTT.

The V call is TRBV7-9, the J call TRBJ2-4; no reliable D call. The assigned J gene may be wrong: the sequence end matches TRBJ2-5 better. Looked up from germline, CDR1 is SEHNR and CDR2 is FQNEAQ (reference sequence). The CDR3 is 13 residues long. CDR3 nucleotide sequence: TGTGCCAGCAGCTTACTGCCAACTGAGACCCAGTACTTC. Translated, it gives CASSLLPTETQYF.